Listed here are 14 T cell receptor beta chains from one sample, sequenced in a study of shared clonotypes between healthy human individuals. Using immunoSEQ multiplex PCR, the repertoire was profiled, and TCRdb retains in-frame clones only, with some absent. The table lists around 1.1 million clones, about four fifths of them singletons. The sequenced sample was memory CD4+ T cells from PBMCs. Specified subset: CD45RA-negative fraction. The source of these receptors is a young man in good health. Some clones in this sample may be carry-over from other donors' samples.

V is TRBV19 and J is TRBJ2-3; TRBD2 matches 14 bases. Germline CDR1 reads LNHDA; CDR2 reads SQIVND (reference sequence). V dropped 4 bases and J dropped 5; count of bases not matched to a gene: 5. There are 16 residues in the CDR3. For the CDR3, the DNA is TGTGCCAGTAGTACTACAGGGACTAGCGGGAGAGATACGCAGTATTTT. Protein sequence: CASSTTGTSGRDTQYF.

J is TRBJ1-1 and V is TRBV7-9; D unclear. V was cut by 7 bases and J by 6 bases, with 12 bases left in between. CDR3 length: 12 residues. In germline, CDR1 is SEHNR, CDR2 FQNEAQ (reference sequence). The CDR3 reads CASTRSSAEAFF. CDR3 nucleotide sequence: TGTGCCAGCACCCGTAGTAGCGCTGAAGCTTTCTTT.

This rearrangement joins TRBV5-1 to TRBJ2-2; D ambiguous. Germline V lookup: CDR1 SGHRS, CDR2 YFSETQ. Trimming took off 6 bases at V and 0 bases at J, with 6 bases between the two ends. The CDR3 extends over 13 amino acids. The CDR3 protein is CASKGPNTGELFF. CDR3 coding DNA: TGCGCCAGCAAAGGCCCGAACACCGGGGAGCTGTTTTTT.

The chain uses TRBV29-1 and TRBJ2-3, with 13 bases fitting TRBD2. The CDR3 sequence is 15 residues long. The germline V gene encodes CDR1 SQVTM and CDR2 ANQGSEA. Germline trimming cut 6 bases from V and 0 bases from J; bases unmatched to any gene: 3. CDR3 nucleotides: TGCAGCGTCGGGACTAGCGGGGCTAGCACAGATACGCAGTATTTT. Its protein product is CSVGTSGASTDTQYF.

This chain links TRBV7-3 with TRBJ1-1; a possible D gene is TRBD1 (5 bases). Germline CDR1 SGHTA, CDR2 FQGTGA. The CDR3 length is 13 residues. V was pared by 3 bases and J by 4 bases, with 9 bases between. CDR3 sequence: CASSFGTGTEAFF. The CDR3 DNA reads as TGTGCCAGCAGCTTCGGGACGGGCACTGAAGCTTTCTTT.

This chain connects TRBV28 to TRBJ2-1; 10 bases map to TRBD2. Trimming took 5 bases from V and 4 from J; bases not matched to a gene: 5. CDR1 is MDHEN, CDR2 SYDVKM, per germline. This CDR3 is built from 15 residues. In DNA form, the CDR3 reads TGTGCCAGCAGTGAACAGCGGGAGGGTTACAATGAGCAGTTCTTC. It translates to CASSEQREGYNEQFF.

The rearrangement links TRBV21-1 to TRBJ2-5; no DNA check was done on the table's D call, TRBD1. The J call may be faulty, since TRBJ2-7 better matches the DNA end. TRBV21-1 is an annotated pseudogene. The length of the CDR3 is 17 residues. The DNA for the CDR3 is TGTGCCAGCAGCAAAGGCAGGCAGGGGCACTCAAACTACGAGCAGTACTTC. As protein: CASSKGRQGHSNYEQYF.

The J gene is TRBJ2-6, the V gene TRBV6-1; D unresolved. This CDR3 comprises 13 residues. The germline V gene encodes CDR1 MNHNS and CDR2 SASEGT. V lost 7 bases to trimming and J lost 0 bases, with 4 bases between them. This CDR3 is CASKNSGANVLTF. The CDR3 region has the DNA TGTGCCAGCAAGAACTCTGGGGCCAACGTCCTGACTTTC.

The J gene is TRBJ2-1, the V gene TRBV5-1; TRBD2 is a possible D gene (6 bases). Trimming took 1 base from V and 8 from J, leaving 16 bases between them. CDR1 is SGHRS and CDR2 is YFSETQ in the germline V gene. The CDR3 totals 15 residues. CDR3 nucleotides: TGCGCCAGCAGCTTGAGGGCGGGGCCCGGCGATGAGCAGTTCTTC. It encodes CASSLRAGPGDEQFF.

The V and J genes are TRBV5-8 and TRBJ2-5; the match to TRBD2 covers 12 bases. Trimming cost V 4 bases and J 3 bases; bases outside gene matches: 4. The CDR3 is made up of 15 amino acids. Germline CDR1 is SGHTS and CDR2 is YDEGEE. CDR3 DNA sequence: TGTGCCAGCAGCGGAAGACTAGCGGGAGAAGAGACCCAGTACTTC. Encoded protein: CASSGRLAGEETQYF.

CDR3 coding DNA: TGTGCCAGCAGCCCCTCCGGGGGTGCCCAAGAGACCCAGTACTTC. This codes for CASSPSGGAQETQYF. This rearrangement joins TRBV7-3 to TRBJ2-5; D perhaps matches TRBD2 (6 bases). Germline lookup yields CDR1 SGHTA and CDR2 FQGTGA. Trimming left V 5 bases short and J 1 base short, with 14 bases between. The CDR3 loop spans 15 amino acids.

The chain's CDR3 is CASSPTGGRGYNEQFF. Here the CDR3 DNA reads TGTGCCAGCAGCCCTACGGGGGGGCGGGGCTACAATGAGCAGTTCTTC. The chain has TRBV7-8 and TRBJ2-1; TRBD2 aligns across 8 bases. Unmatched junction bases numbered 9, after V lost 5 bases and J lost 3 bases. CDR3 length equals 16 residues. Germline values: CDR1 SGHVS, CDR2 FQNEAQ. Based on the CDR3 plus reference TRBV7-8 and TRBJ2-1, the full variable domain is GAGVSQSPRYKVAKRGQDVALRCDPISGHVSLFWYQQALGQGPEFLTYFQNEAQLDKSGLPSDRFFAERPEGSVSTLKIQRTQQEDSAVYLCASSPTGGRGYNEQFFGPGTRLTVL.

CDR3: CAWSSVGGLNQPQHF. The CDR3 DNA sequence: TGTGCCTGGAGTTCGGTAGGGGGACTCAATCAGCCCCAGCATTTT. V and J are TRBV30 and TRBJ1-5; possible D gene TRBD1, 6 bases. Trimming took off 2 bases at V and 3 bases at J, with 14 bases between the two ends. Germline values: CDR1 GTSNPN, CDR2 SVGIG (reference sequence). The CDR3 spans 15 residues.

This chain connects TRBV2 to TRBJ2-7; a possible D gene is TRBD2 (5 bases). With 8 bases removed from V and 7 bases from J, the gap between germline ends came to 27 bases. Germline V gene data show CDR1 as SNHLY and CDR2 as FYNNEI. The CDR3 contains 16 residues. The CDR3 reads CASSSLRADTTGEQYF. CDR3 nucleotides: TGTGCCAGCTCTTCCCTGCGGGCAGACACTACGGGAGAGCAGTACTTC.